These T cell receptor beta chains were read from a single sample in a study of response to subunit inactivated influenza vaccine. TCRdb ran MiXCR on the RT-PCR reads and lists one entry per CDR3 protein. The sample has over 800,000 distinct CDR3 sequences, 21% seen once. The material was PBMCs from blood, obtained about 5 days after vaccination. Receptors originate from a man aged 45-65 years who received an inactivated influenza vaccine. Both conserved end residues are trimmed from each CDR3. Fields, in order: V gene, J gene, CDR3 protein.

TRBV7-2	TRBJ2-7	ASSWEGGLTYEQY
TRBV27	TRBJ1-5	ASSPTLGRANQPQH
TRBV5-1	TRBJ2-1	AGSFGTGDNEQF
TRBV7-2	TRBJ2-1	ASSLALGGKDVEQF
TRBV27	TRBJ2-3	ASSLSKSTDTQY
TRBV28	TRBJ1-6	ASSFGASPLH
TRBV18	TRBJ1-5	ASSPPGNSNQPQH
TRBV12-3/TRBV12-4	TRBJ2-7	ASMTGGSYEQY
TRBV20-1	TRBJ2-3	SAEIAGGHVDTQY
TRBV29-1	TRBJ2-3	SAGGGADTQY
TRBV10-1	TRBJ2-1	ASSESKWSAYNEQF
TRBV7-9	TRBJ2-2	ASSLPGRAGELF
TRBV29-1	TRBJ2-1	SVEQAPGEQF
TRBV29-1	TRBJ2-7	SVRTGRSYEQY
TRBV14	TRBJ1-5	ASSQAGKQPQH
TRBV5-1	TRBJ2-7	ASRPGQGYYEQY
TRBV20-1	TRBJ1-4	SASPTGWTNEKLF
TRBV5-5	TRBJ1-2	ASSFPPSSYGYT
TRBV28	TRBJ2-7	ASSFTSGSGYEQY
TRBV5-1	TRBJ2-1	ASSFLTGPYNEQF
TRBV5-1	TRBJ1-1	ASSNQRPGTEAF
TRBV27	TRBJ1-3	ASGSGVFGNTIY
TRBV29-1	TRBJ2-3	STTRGLAGGDTQY
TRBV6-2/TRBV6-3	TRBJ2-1	ASSPLGQGAWSYNEQF
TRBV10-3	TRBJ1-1	AISVSGEVTEAF
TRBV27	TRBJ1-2	ASSSRGGTNYGYT
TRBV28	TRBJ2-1	ASSLVSNNEQF
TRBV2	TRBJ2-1	ASSPFEGRNHEQF
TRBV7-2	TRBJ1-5	ASSLGRLGQPQH
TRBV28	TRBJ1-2	ASSLWLGSNYGYT
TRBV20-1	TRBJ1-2	SARGQGGPNYGYT
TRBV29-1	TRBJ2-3	SVGHYTDTQY
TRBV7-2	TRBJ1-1	ASSSGRSNTEAF
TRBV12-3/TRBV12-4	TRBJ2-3	ASSLRKITDTQY
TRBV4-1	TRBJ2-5	ASSRDRAATQY
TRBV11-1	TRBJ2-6	ASSLRPRGLNAGANVLT
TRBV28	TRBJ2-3	ASSDWTGLTDTQY
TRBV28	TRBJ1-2	ASTGGGNGYT
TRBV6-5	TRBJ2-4	ASSYSLAVAKNIQY
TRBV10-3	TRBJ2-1	AISDPLQGGYNEQF
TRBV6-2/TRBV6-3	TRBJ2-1	ASYPPGLAGANEQF
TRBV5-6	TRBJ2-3	ASNFGQGTDTQY
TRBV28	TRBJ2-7	ASSPTSGPSYEQY
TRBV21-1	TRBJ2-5	ASSKGQGDQETQY
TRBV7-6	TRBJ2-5	ASSLEVLGGGGETQY
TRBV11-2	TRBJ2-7	ASSLDFLGRPSYEQY
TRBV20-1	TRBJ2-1	SARPFPGLAKNEQF
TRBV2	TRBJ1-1	ASSESPAQGDTEAF
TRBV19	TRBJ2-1	ASSIGGRSYNEQF
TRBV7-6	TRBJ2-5	ASSFSGTRDFRRRETQY
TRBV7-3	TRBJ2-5	ASSISGSQTQY
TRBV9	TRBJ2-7	ASSSSWRGGRNEQY
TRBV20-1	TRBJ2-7	SARVWRSRAYEQY
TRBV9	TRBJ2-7	ASSLAGEPGEQY
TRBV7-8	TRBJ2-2	ASLPFGTSGGRRTGELF
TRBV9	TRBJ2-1	ASSVGGLAGGSEQF
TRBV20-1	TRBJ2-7	SAMISGRALGEQY